This T cell receptor beta chain was captured by sequencing in a study of long-term antiretroviral therapy in people with HIV. The study's findings and limits: Controls had broader CDR3 length ranges than HIV repertoires did. Whichever time point was examined, clones expanded before ART dominated the repertoire.

Comments on this clone: The antigen is unknown.

Per the germline V gene, CDR1 is LNHDA and CDR2 is SQIVND (reference sequence). V dropped 1 base and J dropped 6 bases, with 12 bases sitting between them. The CDR3 is 15 residues long. At survey level, the immunoSEQ assay was run in its v3.0 version. TCRdb's copy holds only in-frame clones and misses some; the assay was immunoSEQ multiplex PCR. Found here are tens of thousands of clones, about 80% of them singletons; the top ten hold roughly 7.2%. J is TRBJ2-2 and V is TRBV19; D gene uncertain. The source is a man in his forties or fifties with HIV. The sample in question was unsorted PBMCs, obtained 0.3 years after starting antiretroviral therapy. Here the CDR3 reads CASSIVESTAGELFF. The CDR3 coding sequence is TGTGCCAGTAGTATAGTAGAGTCCACCGCCGGGGAGCTGTTTTTT. Full variable domain (outside the CDR3, taken from reference TRBV19 and TRBJ2-2): DGGITQSPKYLFRKEGQNVTLSCEQNLNHDAMYWYRQDPGQGLRLIYYSQIVNDFQKGDIAEGYSVSREKKESFPLTVTSAQKNPTAFYLCASSIVESTAGELFFGEGSRLTVL.